The 13 T cell receptor beta chains reported below all come from one sample, sequenced in a study of OX40 agonist ivuxolimab in advanced cancers. TCRdb's table, derived via immunoSEQ multiplex PCR, lists solely in-frame clones and lacks some. The sample yields fewer than 140,000 clones, over 75% seen once. The sample in question was CD4+ or CD8+ T cells sorted from blood, obtained in a trial of the OX40 agonist ivuxolimab. These receptors originate from an adult with an advanced solid tumor such as melanoma, head and neck, liver or kidney cancer.

Only a few counts were recorded for this clone. This chain links TRBV19 with TRBJ1-3; D perhaps matches TRBD1 (5 bases). V shed 9 bases and J shed 0 bases, with 12 bases lying between them. The CDR3 totals 14 residues. The V gene's germline CDR1 is LNHDA and CDR2 SQIVND (reference sequence). In nucleotides, the CDR3 is TGTGCCAGCGAGAGGGGCTACTCTGGAAACACCATATATTTT. It codes for CASERGYSGNTIYF. The entire variable domain, with the rest obtained from reference TRBV19 and TRBJ1-3, is as follows: DGGITQSPKYLFRKEGQNVTLSCEQNLNHDAMYWYRQDPGQGLRLIYYSQIVNDFQKGDIAEGYSVSREKKESFPLTVTSAQKNPTAFYLCASERGYSGNTIYFGEGSWLTVV.

V usage is TRBV29-1 and J usage is TRBJ1-1; D is ambiguous. The germline gives CDR1 SQVTM, CDR2 ANQGSEA. The CDR3 is 12 amino acids. The V and J ends lost 5 bases and 4 bases respectively, with 11 bases between them. The CDR3 spells CSVPALSTEAFF. CDR3 in DNA: TGCAGCGTTCCCGCCCTCTCCACTGAAGCTTTCTTT.

The chain carries TRBV7-9 and TRBJ2-1, with 9 bases matching TRBD2. Germline CDR1 SEHNR, CDR2 FQNEAQ (reference sequence). The length of the CDR3 is 16 residues. V trimming: 3 bases; J trimming: 9 bases; junction bases outside the gene matches: 12. The CDR3 reads CASSFPAGGQIAEQFF. As DNA, the CDR3 is TGTGCCAGCAGCTTTCCGGCGGGGGGGCAAATCGCTGAGCAGTTCTTC.

The V call is TRBV14, the J call TRBJ2-3; D ambiguous. Germline V gene lookup returns CDR1 SGHDN and CDR2 FVKESK. The CDR3 length is 13 residues. V lost 2 bases to trimming and J lost 4 bases, with 7 bases between them. This CDR3 is CASSQLVADTQYF. CDR3 nucleotides: TGTGCCAGCAGCCAATTGGTGGCAGATACGCAGTATTTT.

V gene TRBV28 combines with J gene TRBJ2-5; 8 bases match TRBD1. The better agreement between TRBJ2-7 and the DNA end casts doubt on the J call. Germline assignment: CDR1 MDHEN and CDR2 SYDVKM. The CDR3 runs to 14 residues. CDR3 sequence (DNA): TGTGCCAGCAGAAGGGGGACAGGTACCTACGAGCAGTACTTC. This encodes CASRRGTGTYEQYF.

The V gene is TRBV28, the J gene TRBJ1-6, with D unclear. This CDR3 region has 14 residues. V lost 4 bases and J lost 7, with 11 bases in between. Per the germline V gene, CDR1 is MDHEN and CDR2 is SYDVKM. The CDR3: CASSWTDKNSPLHF. The CDR3 DNA sequence: TGTGCCAGCAGTTGGACCGACAAAAATTCACCCCTCCACTTT.

J is TRBJ1-5 and V is TRBV11-2, with TRBD1 identical over 11 bases. V was pared by 5 bases and J by 0 bases, with 9 bases of the junction left unmatched. The CDR3 spans 18 residues. Germline V gene data show CDR1 as SGHAT and CDR2 as FQNNGV. The CDR3 protein is CASSPGTGGPISNQPQHF. In nucleotides, the CDR3 is TGTGCCAGCAGCCCAGGGACAGGGGGACCCATTAGCAATCAGCCCCAGCATTTT.

This clone has a single count. The V call is TRBV28, the J call TRBJ1-6; D gene uncertain. In germline, CDR1 is MDHEN, CDR2 SYDVKM. The V gene lost 6 bases and the J gene lost 7 bases, with 10 bases spanning the gap. CDR3 length: 13 amino acids. As DNA, the CDR3 is TGTGCCAGCAGCCTGGGAGGAAATTCACCCCTCCACTTT. This translates into CASSLGGNSPLHF.

In nucleotides, the CDR3 is TGTGCCAGCAGTCGGACAGAAGATCAGCCCCAGCATTTT. Amino acids: CASSRTEDQPQHF. This chain joins TRBV6-6 and TRBJ1-5, with D possibly being TRBD1 (6 bases). The CDR3 spans 13 residues. CDR1 MNHNY and CDR2 SVGAGI come from the germline V gene (reference sequence). Deletions cut 5 bases from V and 5 bases from J, with 10 bases between.

CDR3 in amino acids: CASSQGGLADDTDTQYF. The CDR3 DNA reads TGCGCCAGCAGCCAAGGGGGGCTAGCGGATGACACAGATACGCAGTATTTT. The J gene is TRBJ2-3, the V gene TRBV4-1; D may be TRBD2 (7 bases). Looked up from germline, CDR1 is MGHRA and CDR2 is YSYEKL. Trimming cost V 1 base and J 2 bases, with 16 bases left between them. This CDR3 is 17 amino acids long.

The chain employs TRBV7-9 and TRBJ2-7; D gene ambiguous. Per the germline V gene, CDR1 is SEHNR and CDR2 is FQNEAQ (reference sequence). This CDR3 has 13 residues. V lost 1 base and J 4 bases, leaving 8 bases between the germline ends. CDR3: CASSLDLNYEQYF. The DNA for the CDR3 is TGTGCCAGCAGCTTAGACCTCAATTACGAGCAGTACTTC.

The V and J genes are TRBV5-1 and TRBJ2-3; unclear D gene. V lost 10 bases and J lost 2, with 14 bases in between. Per germline, CDR1 SGHRS and CDR2 YFSETQ. The CDR3 sequence is 13 residues long. CDR3 nucleotides: TGCGCCGCCGCGAAAGACCACACAGATACGCAGTATTTT. Amino acids: CAAAKDHTDTQYF.

The V and J genes are TRBV6-5 and TRBJ1-5, with a tentative D call TRBD1 (5 bases). Per the germline V gene, CDR1 is MNHEY and CDR2 is SVGAGI. There are 15 residues in the CDR3. V shed 7 bases and J shed 2 bases, with 15 bases lying between them. The CDR3 region is CASTPLGERNQPQHF. The CDR3, as DNA: TGTGCCAGCACCCCGTTGGGGGAACGCAATCAGCCCCAGCATTTT.